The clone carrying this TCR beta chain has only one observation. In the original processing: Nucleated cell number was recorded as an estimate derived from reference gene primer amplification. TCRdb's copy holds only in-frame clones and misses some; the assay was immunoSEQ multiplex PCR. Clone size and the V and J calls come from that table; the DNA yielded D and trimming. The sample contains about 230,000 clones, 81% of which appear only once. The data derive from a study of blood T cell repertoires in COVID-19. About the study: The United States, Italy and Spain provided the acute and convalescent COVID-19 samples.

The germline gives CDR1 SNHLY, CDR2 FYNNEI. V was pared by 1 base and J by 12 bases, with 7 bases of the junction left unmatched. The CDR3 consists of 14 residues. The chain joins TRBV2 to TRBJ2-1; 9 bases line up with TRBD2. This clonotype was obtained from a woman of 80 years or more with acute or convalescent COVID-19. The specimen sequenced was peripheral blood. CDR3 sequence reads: CASSEGLAAPVQFF. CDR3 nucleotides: TGTGCCAGCAGTGAAGGACTAGCGGCCCCAGTGCAGTTCTTC. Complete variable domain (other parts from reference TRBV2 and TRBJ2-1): EPEVTQTPSHQVTQMGQEVILRCVPISNHLYFYWYRQILGQKVEFLVSFYNNEISEKSEIFDDQFSVERPDGSNFTLKIRSTKLEDSAMYFCASSEGLAAPVQFFGPGTRLTVL.